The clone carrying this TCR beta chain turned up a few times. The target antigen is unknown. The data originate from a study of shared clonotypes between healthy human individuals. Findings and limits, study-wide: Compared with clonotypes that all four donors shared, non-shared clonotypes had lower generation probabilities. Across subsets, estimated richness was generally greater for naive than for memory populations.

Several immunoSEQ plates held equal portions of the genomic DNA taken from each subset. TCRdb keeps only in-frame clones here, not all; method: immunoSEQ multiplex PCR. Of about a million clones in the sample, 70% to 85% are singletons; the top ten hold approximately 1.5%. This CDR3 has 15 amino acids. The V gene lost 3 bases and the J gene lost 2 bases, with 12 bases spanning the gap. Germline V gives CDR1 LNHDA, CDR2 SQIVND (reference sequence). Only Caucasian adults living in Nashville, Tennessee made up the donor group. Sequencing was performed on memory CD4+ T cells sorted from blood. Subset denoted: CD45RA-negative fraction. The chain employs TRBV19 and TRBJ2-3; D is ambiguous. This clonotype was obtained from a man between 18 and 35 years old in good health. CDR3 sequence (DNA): TGTGCCAGTAGTATTTGGAGAGATCTCACAGATACGCAGTATTTT. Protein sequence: CASSIWRDLTDTQYF.